This TCR beta chain was recovered during a study of shared clonotypes between healthy human individuals. J lost 5 bases, V lost 9 bases, and 1 base had no gene match. Germline CDR1 is LNHDA and CDR2 is SQIVND (reference sequence). The CDR3 spans 11 residues. Measured with immunoSEQ multiplex PCR; TCRdb has only the in-frame clones, and not every one. The sample lists about 680,000 clones, more than 70% occurring once. The chain uses TRBV19 and TRBJ2-3; 8 bases are shared with TRBD2. This TCR was sampled from a woman aged 25 to 45 in good health. Sequenced sample: memory CD4+ T cells sorted from blood. Indicated subset: CD45RA-negative fraction. The CDR3 is CASLAGDTQYF. CDR3 in DNA: TGTGCCAGCCTAGCGGGAGATACGCAGTATTTT.